This T cell receptor (beta chain) was sequenced for a study of beta chain features in type 1 diabetes. The wider study: Sorted cells from all samples, numbering 95 million to 140 million, were examined. Study-level findings and limits: HLA influence on TCRB rearrangement stayed unresolved here. All four CD4+ subsets of Type 1 diabetes patients contained TCRB CDR3s that were moderately but significantly shorter.

The authors reverse transcribed all of the isolated RNA, so sequencing captured expressed TCRB transcripts. The assay was immunoSEQ multiplex PCR, and TCRdb's table has in-frame clones only and misses some. Here the sample spans hundreds of thousands of clones, roughly a sixth being singletons. The authors sorted CD4+ naive, central memory, regulatory and stem cell-like memory cells via CD45RO/CCR7/CD25/CD127/CD95/CD27. This CDR3 comprises 13 residues. The V gene lost 8 bases and the J gene lost 4 bases, with 15 bases spanning the gap. Germline assignment: CDR1 SGHDN and CDR2 FVKESK. This clone has only a few counts. Its antigen is unidentified.

This TCR was sampled from a man younger than 30 in good health. Source material: naive CD4+ T cells from blood. The gene calls are TRBV14 and TRBJ2-7; D is undetermined. The CDR3 bases are TGTGCCAGCGGTCGTGGAGACGATTACGAGCAGTACTTC. It yields the protein CASGRGDDYEQYF. Full variable domain (remainder filled in from reference TRBV14 and TRBJ2-7): EAGVTQFPSHSVIEKGQTVTLRCDPISGHDNLYWYRRVMGKEIKFLLHFVKESKQDESGMPNNRFLAERTGGTYSTLKVQPAELEDSGVYFCASGRGDDYEQYFGPGTRLTVT.